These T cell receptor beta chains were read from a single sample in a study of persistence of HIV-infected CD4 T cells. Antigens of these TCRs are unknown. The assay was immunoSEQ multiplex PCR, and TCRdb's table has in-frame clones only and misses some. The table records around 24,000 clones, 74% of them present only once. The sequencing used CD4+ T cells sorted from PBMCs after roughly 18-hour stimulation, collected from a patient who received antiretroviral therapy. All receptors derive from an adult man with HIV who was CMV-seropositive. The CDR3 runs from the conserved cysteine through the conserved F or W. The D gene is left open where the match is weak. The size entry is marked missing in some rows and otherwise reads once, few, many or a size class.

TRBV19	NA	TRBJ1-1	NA	CASSIDIRGTEAFF	TGTGCCAGTAGTATAGATATAAGGGGGACTGAAGCTTTCTTT
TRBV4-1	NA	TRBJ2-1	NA	CASSQIRGANNEQFF	TGCGCCAGCAGCCAAATACGGGGGGCAAACAATGAGCAGTTCTTC
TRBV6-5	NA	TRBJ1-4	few	CASSYRGGNEKLFF	TGTGCCAGCAGTTACAGGGGCGGTAATGAAAAACTGTTTTTT
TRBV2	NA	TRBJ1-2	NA	CASSEGGQDGYTF	TGTGCCAGCAGTGAAGGGGGGCAGGATGGCTACACCTTC
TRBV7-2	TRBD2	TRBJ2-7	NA	CASSLGASGSYEQYF	TGTGCCAGCAGCTTAGGGGCTAGCGGTTCCTACGAGCAGTACTTC
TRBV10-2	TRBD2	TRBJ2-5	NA	CASSEIWAGVEETQYF	TGCGCCAGCAGTGAGATTTGGGCGGGGGTAGAGGAGACCCAGTACTTC
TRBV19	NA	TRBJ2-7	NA	CASSIGPGATYEQYF	TGTGCCAGTAGTATAGGGCCAGGGGCAACCTACGAGCAGTACTTC
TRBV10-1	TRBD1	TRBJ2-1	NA	CASSRSSLTGGNEQFF	TGCGCCAGCAGCAGGTCGAGTTTGACAGGGGGCAATGAGCAGTTCTTC
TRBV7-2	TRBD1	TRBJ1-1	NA	CASSDRGPITEAFF	TGTGCCAGTTCTGACAGGGGACCGATCACTGAAGCTTTCTTT
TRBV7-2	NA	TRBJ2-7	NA	CASSLEGGATYEQYF	TGTGCCAGCAGCTTAGAAGGGGGGGCAACCTACGAGCAGTACTTC
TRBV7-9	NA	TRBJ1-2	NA	CASSLALAAEGYTF	TGTGCCAGCAGCTTAGCGCTAGCAGCGGAGGGCTACACCTTC
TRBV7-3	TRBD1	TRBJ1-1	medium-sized	CASSLYGTGYGYTEAFF	TGTGCCAGCAGCCTCTACGGGACAGGTTACGGGTACACTGAAGCTTTCTTT
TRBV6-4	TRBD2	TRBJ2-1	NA	CASSASGEPYNEQFF	TGTGCCAGCAGCGCTAGCGGGGAGCCCTACAATGAGCAGTTCTTC
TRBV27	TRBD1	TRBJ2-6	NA	CASSPQGAWANVLTF	TGTGCCAGCAGTCCTCAGGGGGCCTGGGCCAACGTCCTGACTTTC
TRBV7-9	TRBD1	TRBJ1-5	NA	CASSMTGDQPQHF	TGTGCCAGCAGCATGACAGGGGATCAGCCCCAGCATTTT
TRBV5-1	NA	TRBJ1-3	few	CASSLEGSSGNTIYF	TGCGCCAGCAGCCTGGAGGGCAGCTCTGGAAACACCATATATTTT
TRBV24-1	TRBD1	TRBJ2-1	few	CATSEENRGRLGEQFF	TGTGCCACCAGTGAAGAAAACAGGGGGCGGCTTGGTGAGCAGTTCTTC
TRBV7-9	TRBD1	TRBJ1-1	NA	CASSLGRGQGDTEAFF	TGTGCCAGCAGCTTAGGTCGTGGGCAGGGGGACACTGAAGCTTTCTTT